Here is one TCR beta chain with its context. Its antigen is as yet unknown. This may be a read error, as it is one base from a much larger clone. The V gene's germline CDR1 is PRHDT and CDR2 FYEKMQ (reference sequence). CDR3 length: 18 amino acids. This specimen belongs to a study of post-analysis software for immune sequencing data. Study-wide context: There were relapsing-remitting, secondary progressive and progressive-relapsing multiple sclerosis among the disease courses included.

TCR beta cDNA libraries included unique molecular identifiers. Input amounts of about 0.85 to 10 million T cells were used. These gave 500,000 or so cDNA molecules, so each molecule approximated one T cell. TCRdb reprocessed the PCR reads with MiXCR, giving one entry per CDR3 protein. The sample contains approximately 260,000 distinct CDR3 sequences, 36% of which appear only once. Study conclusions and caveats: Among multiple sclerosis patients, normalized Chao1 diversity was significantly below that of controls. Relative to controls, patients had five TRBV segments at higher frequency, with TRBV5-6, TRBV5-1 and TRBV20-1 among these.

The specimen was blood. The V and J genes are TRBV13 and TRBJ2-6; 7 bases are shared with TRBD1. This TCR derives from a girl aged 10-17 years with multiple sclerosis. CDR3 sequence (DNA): TGTGCCAGCAGCCAGCGTGGGACAGCCAATATGAGGGCCAACGTCCCGACTTTC. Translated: CASSQRGTANMRANVPTF. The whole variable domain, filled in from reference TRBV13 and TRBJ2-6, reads AAGVIQSPRHLIKEKRETATLKCYPIPRHDTVYWYQQGPGQDPQFLISFYEKMQSDKGSIPDRFSAQQFSDYHSELNMSSLELGDSALYFCASSQRGTANMRANVPTFGAGSRLTVL.